This is a list of T cell receptor beta chains from one sample in a study of blood T cell repertoires in COVID-19. TCRdb keeps only in-frame clones here, not all; method: immunoSEQ multiplex PCR. The data contain 200,000 or so clones, around 86% of them singletons. The material sequenced was PBMCs or T cells enriched from blood (not recorded which). These receptor sequences come from a woman in her 40s with acute COVID-19. Each CDR3 is given with its conserved first and last residue. The D gene is left open where the match is weak. Some rows mark clone size as missing; the rest say once, few, many or name a class of expanded clone.

clone_size d_call j_call v_call cdr3_nt cdr3_aa
- - TRBJ2-3 TRBV19 TGTGCCAGTAGTATAGCCTCTGACGGAAGGAGGACAGATACGCAGTATTTT CASSIASDGRRTDTQYF
- - TRBJ2-7 TRBV21-1 TGTGCCAGCAGCACCGGGTCCCAATCCTACGAGCAGTACTTC CASSTGSQSYEQYF
- TRBD1 TRBJ1-4 TRBV28 TGTGCCAGCAGTACCACCGGGACAGGGATTAATGAAAAACTGTTTTTT CASSTTGTGINEKLFF
- TRBD1 TRBJ1-4 TRBV28 TGTGCCAGCAGTTTAGGGGACAGGCCGCGGAAGGAACTGTTTTTT CASSLGDRPRKELFF
- - TRBJ2-7 TRBV13 TGTGCCAGCAGCTTAGGCGAGGTTTACGAGCAGTACTTC CASSLGEVYEQYF
- - TRBJ2-1 TRBV3-1/TRBV3-2 TGTGCCAGCAGCCAAGATCGGCGGAGGCAGTTCTTC CASSQDRRRQFF
- - TRBJ1-6 TRBV7-8 TGTGCCAGCAGCCCCGGTGCCGGGAATAATTCACCCCTCCACTTT CASSPGAGNNSPLHF
- TRBD2 TRBJ2-7 TRBV7-8 TGTGCCAGCAGCCCCCGGGGTAGCGGGAACATACACGAGCAGTACTTC CASSPRGSGNIHEQYF
- TRBD1 TRBJ1-2 TRBV24-1 TGTGCCACCAGCTTACCGGGACAGGGAGAACGAGGCTACACCTTC CATSLPGQGERGYTF
few TRBD2 TRBJ2-3 TRBV6-5 TGTGCCAGCAGCAGACTAGCGGAGAGCACAGATACGCAGTATTTT CASSRLAESTDTQYF
- - TRBJ2-5 TRBV15 TGTGCCACCAGGAACAACTACGGAGGGGAAGAGACCCAGTACTTC CATRNNYGGEETQYF
- TRBD2 TRBJ2-3 TRBV9 TGTGCCAGCAGCTCTCGCCAGCGGGGAGGTCCAGATACGCAGTATTTT CASSSRQRGGPDTQYF
- - TRBJ1-6 TRBV27 TGTGCCAGCAATGTCAGGGAGGGTAGTTCACCCCTCCACTTT CASNVREGSSPLHF
- - TRBJ2-3 TRBV28 TGTGCCAGCAGATCAGACGGAGGCACAGATACGCAGTATTTT CASRSDGGTDTQYF
once - TRBJ2-1 TRBV6-2/TRBV6-3 TGTGCCAGCAGTTTAGACTATCCCTCCTACAATGAGCAGTTCTTC CASSLDYPSYNEQFF
- TRBD1 TRBJ2-7 TRBV13 TGTGCCAGCAGCTTGGGACAGGGCTTGGGTGAGCAGTACTTC CASSLGQGLGEQYF
- TRBD1 TRBJ2-2 TRBV6-5 TGTGCCAGCAGTATGACAGGGTTCACCGGGGAGCTGTTTTTT CASSMTGFTGELFF
- - TRBJ2-2 TRBV30 TGTGCCTGGAGGTCCGGGAGCCACGCGAACACCGGGGAGCTGTTTTTT CAWRSGSHANTGELFF
once TRBD2 TRBJ2-5 TRBV6-5 TGTGCCAGCAGCCTCACTAGCGGTCAAGAGACCCAGTACTTC CASSLTSGQETQYF
- TRBD2 TRBJ2-7 TRBV10-1 TGCGCCAGCAGTGAGTCTAGCGGGAGGGCCTACGAGCAGTACTTC CASSESSGRAYEQYF
- TRBD1 TRBJ1-5 TRBV2 TGTGCCAGCAGGCGTACAGGGGGCAGTCAGCCCCAGCATTTT CASRRTGGSQPQHF
- - TRBJ2-5 TRBV7-3 TGTGCCAGCAGCTCTGGAGGAGGGAAAGGAACCCAGTACTTC CASSSGGGKGTQYF
- TRBD2 TRBJ2-5 TRBV24-1 TGTGCCACCAGTGATCTCGTCTCGGGACTAGCGGGAGGGCAAGAGACCCAGTACTTC CATSDLVSGLAGGQETQYF
- TRBD1 TRBJ1-5 TRBV7-9 TGTGCCAGCAGCTCGTCAGGGGGTAATAGCAATCAGCCCCAGCATTTT CASSSSGGNSNQPQHF
- TRBD1 TRBJ2-1 TRBV5-1 TGCGCCAGCAGCACGACAGGGGTCTCCTACAATGAGCAGTTCTTC CASSTTGVSYNEQFF
- TRBD2 TRBJ2-3 TRBV14 TGTGCCAGCAGCCCGGGACTAGCGGTCAGCACAGATACGCAGTATTTT CASSPGLAVSTDTQYF
once TRBD2 TRBJ2-1 TRBV27 TGTGCCAGCAGTCTACTAGCGGGAGTCCGAAATGAGCAGTTCTTC CASSLLAGVRNEQFF
- TRBD1 TRBJ1-6 TRBV19 TGTGCCAGTAGTATAGCGGGACAGCGGATGACCCTCCACTTT CASSIAGQRMTLHF
- TRBD2 TRBJ2-5 TRBV28 TGTGCCAGCAGGCTAGCGGGAGGAGAGACCCAGTACTTC CASRLAGGETQYF
- - TRBJ1-1 TRBV10-1 TGCGCCACCAGCCCAGATACGACATTGAACACTGAAGCTTTCTTT CATSPDTTLNTEAFF
- TRBD2 TRBJ2-3 TRBV6-2/TRBV6-3 TGTGCCAGCAGTTACTCGCGGACTAGCGGGAGTGTAGATACGCAGTATTTT CASSYSRTSGSVDTQYF
once - TRBJ2-7 TRBV19 TGTGCCAGTAGTAGCGGATTGGGTTGGCCTTTGTACTTC CASSSGLGWPLYF
- - TRBJ2-1 TRBV19 TGTGCCAGTAGTGACTACGATGAGCAGTTCTTC CASSDYDEQFF
- - TRBJ2-1 TRBV28 TGTGCCAGCAGTACCACCGGTAGGACTTCAAGAGGGGGCTCCTACAATGAGCAGTTCTTC CASSTTGRTSRGGSYNEQFF
- - TRBJ2-3 TRBV28 TGTGCCAGCAGTTCTGACACCCATACGCAGTATTTT CASSSDTHTQYF
- - TRBJ2-2 TRBV27 TGTGCCAGCTCGGGACAAACGACCGGGGAGCTGTTTTTT CASSGQTTGELFF
- TRBD2 TRBJ2-7 TRBV11-2 TGTGCCAGCAGACCTCTAGCGGGAGCTCTTTTGTACGAGCAGTACTTC CASRPLAGALLYEQYF
- - TRBJ2-5 TRBV7-6 TGTGCCAGCAGCTTAGGGACAGTCCAAGAGACCCAGTACTTC CASSLGTVQETQYF
- TRBD1 TRBJ2-3 TRBV2 TGTGCCAGCAATGAACCGGGACAGGGACTCACAGATACGCAGTATTTT CASNEPGQGLTDTQYF
few TRBD1 TRBJ1-1 TRBV2 TGTGCCAGCAGTTCGACAGGGGGGAACACTGAAGCTTTCTTT CASSSTGGNTEAFF
- TRBD1 TRBJ1-5 TRBV27 TGTGCCAGCAGTTTTGGACAGGGCAATCAGCCCCAGCATTTT CASSFGQGNQPQHF
- - TRBJ1-2 TRBV27 TGTGCCAGCAGTTCCTTTTCGACAGTCATCTATGGCTACACCTTC CASSSFSTVIYGYTF
- - TRBJ1-5 TRBV2 TGTGCCAGCAGTGCAGGGGACGGTCAGCCCCAGCATTTT CASSAGDGQPQHF
- TRBD2 TRBJ2-1 TRBV18 TGTGCCAGCTCACCTCCCCTAGCGGATGAGCAGTTCTTC CASSPPLADEQFF
- - TRBJ1-5 TRBV2 TGTGCCAGCAGTTTCCAGGGAATTAGCAATCAGCCCCAGCATTTT CASSFQGISNQPQHF
- - TRBJ1-3 TRBV28 TGTGCCACCTTGACAGGTTTGGACACCATATATTTT CATLTGLDTIYF
medium-sized - TRBJ2-7 TRBV11-2 TGTGCCAGCAGCTTCGGAGGGTCCTACGAGCAGTACTTC CASSFGGSYEQYF
few TRBD1 TRBJ1-1 TRBV7-3 TGTGCCAGCAGCTTAACACCAGGGGGGCCCACTGAAGCTTTCTTT CASSLTPGGPTEAFF
- - TRBJ2-2 TRBV9 TGTGCCAGCAGCAAGGACTACTCCGGGGAGCTGTTTTTT CASSKDYSGELFF
- - TRBJ2-5 TRBV9 TGTGCCAGCAGCGTAGGGGGACTCTCGAGTAAAGAGACCCAGTACTTC CASSVGGLSSKETQYF
- - TRBJ2-5 TRBV30 TGTGCCTGGAGGCAGGAACAGGGTTTAGAGACCCAGTACTTC CAWRQEQGLETQYF
- - TRBJ2-2 TRBV9 TGTGCCAGCAGCGTAGCCTATACGAACACCGGGGAGCTGTTTTTT CASSVAYTNTGELFF
- - TRBJ2-7 TRBV27 TGTGCCAGCAGTTTAGCGGGATTACGGGACGAGCAGTACTTC CASSLAGLRDEQYF
- - TRBJ2-3 TRBV19 TGTGCCAGTAGTATGGGGGGGCGGTCAGATACGCAGTATTTT CASSMGGRSDTQYF
few - TRBJ2-2 TRBV11-2 TGTGCCAGCGGGGGGACAGTTCCTAACACCGGGGAGCTGTTTTTT CASGGTVPNTGELFF
- - TRBJ1-3 TRBV5-3 TGTGCCAGACAGGATGTAACTGGAAACACCATATATTTT CARQDVTGNTIYF
- - TRBJ1-1 TRBV28 TGTGCCAGCAGTCCCTCCCCCTACTCCACTGAAGCTTTCTTT CASSPSPYSTEAFF
- TRBD1 TRBJ1-3 TRBV19 TGTGCCAGTAGGCCGGGACAGGGGTCTGGAAACACCATATATTTT CASRPGQGSGNTIYF
- TRBD1 TRBJ1-1 TRBV28 TGTGCCAGCACCTGGGGACAGCAGAACACTGAAGCTTTCTTT CASTWGQQNTEAFF